This entry lists 18 T cell receptor beta chains sequenced from one sample in a study of blood T cell repertoires in COVID-19 (dated by TCRdb to 2019 to 2021). Preparation of the library involved the immunoSEQ multiplex PCR assay. TCRdb took this table from immuneACCESS and kept in-frame rearrangements with V and J called. Such tables lack part of the clones; where checked against another copy, unresolved V genes explain under half of the gap, and the rest is unexplained. For this sample the table gives 200,000 to 250,000 clones, of which 89% were detected only once. The leading ten clones occupy 4% to 5.5% of the sample. The sample comprised peripheral blood. These receptors originate from a woman aged 40 to 50 with acute or convalescent COVID-19.

Note on this clone: This same CDR3 is encoded by further DNA sequences in the sample. The chain couples TRBV10-3 to TRBJ2-1; the match to TRBD2 covers 9 bases. From germline, CDR1 is ENHRY and CDR2 SYGVKD. The CDR3 is made up of 15 amino acids. After removal of 6 bases from V and 6 bases from J, the junction contained 9 bases not matched to a gene. In DNA form, the CDR3 reads TGTGCCATCAGGCAAGAGCTAGCGGGAAGCAATGAGCAGTTCTTC. As protein: CAIRQELAGSNEQFF.

The genes are TRBV5-4 and TRBJ2-3, with 12 bases identical to TRBD1. Germline V gene sequence: CDR1 SGHNT, CDR2 YYREEE (reference sequence). Unmatched junction bases numbered 6, after V lost 3 bases and J lost 1 base. The CDR3 extends over 17 amino acids. The DNA of the CDR3 is TGTGCCAGCAGCTCCGGGACAGGGGGCCGCGGCACAGATACGCAGTATTTT. The encoded protein is CASSSGTGGRGTDTQYF.

This rearrangement joins TRBV5-5 to TRBJ1-1, with unresolved D. This CDR3 comprises 17 residues. Germline CDR1 is SGHKS and CDR2 is YYEKEE (reference sequence). Trimming took off 5 bases at V and 0 bases at J, with 20 bases between the two ends. CDR3 loop: CASSSLGGFWVNTEAFF. CDR3 coding DNA: TGTGCCAGCAGTTCTCTTGGCGGGTTCTGGGTGAACACTGAAGCTTTCTTT.

The chain joins TRBV3-1 (or the pseudogene TRBV3-2) to TRBJ1-1, with D uncertain. Trimming stripped 0 bases from V and 1 base from J, with 12 bases between. The germline gives CDR1 LGHDT, CDR2 YNNKEL (reference sequence). The CDR3 is made up of 16 amino acids. The CDR3 sequence is CASSQEEEAPNTEAFF. As DNA, the CDR3 is TGTGCCAGCAGCCAAGAAGAAGAGGCACCGAACACTGAAGCTTTCTTT.

Only a few counts were recorded for this clone. The gene calls are TRBV10-1 and TRBJ1-5; 10 nucleotides match TRBD1. The CDR3 has 14 amino acids. From germline, CDR1 is WNHNN and CDR2 SYGVQD (reference sequence). V was clipped by 9 bases and J by 3 bases; unmatched bases: 5. CDR3: CAREDRGTNQPQHF. The CDR3 bases are TGCGCCAGAGAGGACAGGGGGACCAATCAGCCCCAGCATTTT.

V gene TRBV9 combines with J gene TRBJ1-4, with TRBD1 matching over 7 bases. The CDR3 is 15 residues long. CDR1 and CDR2 (germline): SGDLS, YYNGEE. V lost 0 bases and J lost 4; bases outside the gene matches: 3. The CDR3 DNA reads as TGTGCCAGCAGCGTAGGTGGGACAGATAATGAAAAACTGTTTTTT. Its translation: CASSVGGTDNEKLFF.

This chain joins TRBV12-3 or TRBV12-4 and TRBJ1-1; D is uncertain. V shed 3 bases and J shed 8 bases, with 7 bases lying between them. The CDR3 totals 11 residues. The CDR3 sequence: CASSLGREAFF. In DNA, the CDR3 is TGTGCCAGCAGTTTGGGGAGAGAAGCTTTCTTT.

The CDR3 DNA reads as TGCAGCGCTAAACGGCGGCCCGTCCAAGAGACCCAGTACTTC. Translating it yields CSAKRRPVQETQYF. V gene TRBV29-1 combines with J gene TRBJ2-5; unclear D gene. This CDR3 has 14 amino acids. The germline gives CDR1 SQVTM, CDR2 ANQGSEA. V gave up 7 bases and J gave up 1 base, with 16 bases separating them.

This clone was observed a single time. V usage is TRBV7-2 and J usage is TRBJ2-1, with 7 bases lining up with TRBD2. After removal of 3 bases from V and 2 bases from J, the junction contained 4 bases not matched to a gene. The CDR3 totals 15 residues. Germline V lookup: CDR1 SGHTA, CDR2 FQGNSA. CDR3 sequence reads: CASSLLGGAYNEQFF. The DNA for the CDR3 is TGTGCCAGCAGCTTGTTGGGGGGGGCCTACAATGAGCAGTTCTTC.

The V call is TRBV4-1, the J call TRBJ2-2; tentative D call: TRBD2 (6 bases). V was pared by 3 bases and J by 0 bases, with 8 bases between. The germline V gene has CDR1 MGHRA and CDR2 YSYEKL. This CDR3 has 15 amino acids. The CDR3, as DNA: TGCGCCAGCAGCCAGGCGGGACCGAACACCGGGGAGCTGTTTTTT. It codes for CASSQAGPNTGELFF.

The chain carries TRBV12-3 or TRBV12-4 and TRBJ1-1, with TRBD1 identical over 7 bases. The CDR3 has 13 amino acids. V was clipped by 6 bases and J by 3 bases; unmatched bases: 4. The CDR3 protein is CASSLDRDTEAFF. Written as DNA, the CDR3 is TGTGCCAGCAGCCTCGACAGGGACACTGAAGCTTTCTTT.

The chain employs TRBV7-8 and TRBJ1-3; TRBD1 might be the D (5 bases). The germline V and J ends were trimmed by 5 bases and 1 base, with 9 bases remaining between them. The CDR3 runs 14 residues. Germline V lookup: CDR1 SGHVS, CDR2 FQNEAQ. CDR3 bases: TGTGCCAGCAGCGGGAGGGGATCTGGAAACACCATATATTTT. Translating gives CASSGRGSGNTIYF.

The chain employs TRBV5-1 and TRBJ1-4; D is possibly TRBD1 (6 bases). Trimming left V 0 bases short and J 7 bases short, with 16 bases between. CDR3 length equals 16 residues. The germline CDR1 and CDR2 sequences are SGHRS and YFSETQ. The CDR3 is CASSLGNQGLGEKLFF. The CDR3 DNA follows: TGCGCCAGCAGCTTGGGAAACCAGGGGCTGGGTGAAAAACTGTTTTTT.

Notes on this clone: Other DNA sequences within the sample encode an identical CDR3. V is TRBV19 and J is TRBJ2-2; 9 bases align to TRBD1. The V segment lost 5 bases and the J segment 5 bases; nucleotides outside the gene matches: 6. The CDR3 has 15 amino acids. Germline V gives CDR1 LNHDA, CDR2 SQIVND (reference sequence). The CDR3 here is CASSPGTGLTGELFF. CDR3 DNA: TGTGCCAGTAGTCCAGGGACAGGGCTGACCGGGGAGCTGTTTTTT.

J is TRBJ1-1 and V is TRBV5-8; 8 bases match TRBD1. This CDR3 has 13 amino acids. The germline V gene encodes CDR1 SGHTS and CDR2 YDEGEE. The V segment lost 1 base and the J segment 10 bases; nucleotides outside the gene matches: 6. The CDR3 here is CASSLHGQGRAFF. CDR3 nucleotide sequence: TGTGCCAGCAGCTTGCACGGACAGGGAAGAGCTTTCTTT.

CDR3 sequence (DNA): TGTGCCAGCAGCTTTGCAGGGGAGGGGCTGTTTTTT. Amino acids: CASSFAGEGLFF. The chain is built from TRBV7-3 and TRBJ2-2; a weak D match, TRBD2 (7 bases). The CDR3 is 12 amino acids. Trimming removed 3 bases at V and 13 bases at J, with 12 bases between. Germline loops: CDR1 SGHTA, CDR2 FQGTGA.

The gene calls are TRBV15 and TRBJ1-4; tentatively, D is TRBD1 (5 bases). In germline, CDR1 is LNHNV, CDR2 YYDKDF (reference sequence). Trimming pared 1 base from V and 8 bases from J, leaving 17 bases between. CDR3 length equals 16 residues. As DNA, the CDR3 is TGTGCCACCAGCAGAGGGGGGAGGGGCGTACAGGAAAAACTGTTTTTT. Translating gives CATSRGGRGVQEKLFF.

V gene TRBV12-5 combines with J gene TRBJ2-1; D is unresolved. Looked up from germline, CDR1 is LGHNT and CDR2 is FRNRAP. The CDR3 is 12 amino acids. The CDR3 DNA reads as TGTGCGAGTCAGGTGTCTCGCAATGAGCAGTTCTTC. This translates into CASQVSRNEQFF.